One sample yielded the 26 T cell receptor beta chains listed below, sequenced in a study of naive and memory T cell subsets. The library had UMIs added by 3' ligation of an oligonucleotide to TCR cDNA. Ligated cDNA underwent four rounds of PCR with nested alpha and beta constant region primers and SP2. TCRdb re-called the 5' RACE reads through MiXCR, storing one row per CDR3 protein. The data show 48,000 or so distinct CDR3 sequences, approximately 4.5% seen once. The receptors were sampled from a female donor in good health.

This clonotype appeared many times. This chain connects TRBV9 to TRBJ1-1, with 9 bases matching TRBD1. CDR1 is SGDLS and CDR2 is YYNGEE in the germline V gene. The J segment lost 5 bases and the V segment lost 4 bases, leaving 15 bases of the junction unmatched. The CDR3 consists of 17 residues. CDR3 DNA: TGTGCCAGCAGCTCTCAACCGGGACAGGGACGAGATACTGAAGCTTTCTTT. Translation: CASSSQPGQGRDTEAFF.

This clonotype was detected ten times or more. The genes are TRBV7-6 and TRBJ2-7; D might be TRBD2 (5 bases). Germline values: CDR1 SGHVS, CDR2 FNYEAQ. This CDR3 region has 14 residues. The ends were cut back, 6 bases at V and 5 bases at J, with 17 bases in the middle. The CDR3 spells CASSSQGRTDEQYF. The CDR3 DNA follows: TGTGCCAGCAGTTCCCAAGGGCGGACTGACGAGCAGTACTTC. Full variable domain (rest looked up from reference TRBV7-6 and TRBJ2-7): GAGVSQSPRYKVTKRGQDVALRCDPISGHVSLYWYRQALGQGPEFLTYFNYEAQQDKSGLPNDRFSAERPEGSISTLTIQRTEQRDSAMYRCASSSQGRTDEQYFGPGTRLTVT.

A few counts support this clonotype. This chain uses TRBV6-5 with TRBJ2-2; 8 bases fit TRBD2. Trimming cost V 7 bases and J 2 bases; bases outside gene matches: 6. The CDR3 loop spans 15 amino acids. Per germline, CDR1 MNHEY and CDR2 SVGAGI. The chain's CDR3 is CASKRAGVNTGELFF. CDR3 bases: TGTGCCAGCAAAAGAGCGGGAGTCAACACCGGGGAGCTGTTTTTT.

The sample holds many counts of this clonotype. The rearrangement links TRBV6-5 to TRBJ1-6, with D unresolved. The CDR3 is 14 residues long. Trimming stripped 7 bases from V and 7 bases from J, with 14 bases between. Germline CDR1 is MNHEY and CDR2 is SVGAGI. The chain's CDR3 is CASTTAGRNSPLHF. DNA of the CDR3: TGTGCCAGCACCACAGCCGGGCGAAATTCACCCCTCCACTTT.

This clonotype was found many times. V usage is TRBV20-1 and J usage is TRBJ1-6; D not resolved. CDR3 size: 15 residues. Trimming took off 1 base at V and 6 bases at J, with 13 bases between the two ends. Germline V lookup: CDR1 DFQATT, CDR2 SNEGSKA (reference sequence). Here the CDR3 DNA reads TGCAGTGCTAGAGGTGACGGACGGTCTAATTCACCCCTCCACTTT. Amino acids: CSARGDGRSNSPLHF.

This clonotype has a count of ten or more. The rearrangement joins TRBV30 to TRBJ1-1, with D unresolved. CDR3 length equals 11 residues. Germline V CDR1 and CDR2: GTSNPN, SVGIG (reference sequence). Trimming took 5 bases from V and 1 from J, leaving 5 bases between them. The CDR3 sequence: CAWGRNTEAFF. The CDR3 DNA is TGTGCCTGGGGGAGGAACACTGAAGCTTTCTTT. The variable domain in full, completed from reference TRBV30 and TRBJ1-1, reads SQTIHQWPATLVQPVGSPLSLECTVEGTSNPNLYWYRQAAGRGLQLLFYSVGIGQISSEVPQNLSASRPQDRQFILSSKKLLLSDSGFYLCAWGRNTEAFFGQGTRLTVV.

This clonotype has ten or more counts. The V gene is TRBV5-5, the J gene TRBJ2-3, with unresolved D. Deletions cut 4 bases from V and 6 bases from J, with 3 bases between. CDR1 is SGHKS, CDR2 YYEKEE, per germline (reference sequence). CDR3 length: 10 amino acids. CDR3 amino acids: CASSHDTQYF. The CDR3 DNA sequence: TGTGCCAGCAGCCATGATACGCAGTATTTT.

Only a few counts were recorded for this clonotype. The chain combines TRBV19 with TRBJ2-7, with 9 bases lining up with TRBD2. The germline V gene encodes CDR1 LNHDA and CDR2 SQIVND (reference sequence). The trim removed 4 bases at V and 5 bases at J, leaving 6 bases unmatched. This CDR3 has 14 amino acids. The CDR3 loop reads CASSTREGLHEQYF. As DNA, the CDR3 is TGTGCCAGTAGTACGCGGGAGGGCCTCCACGAGCAGTACTTC.

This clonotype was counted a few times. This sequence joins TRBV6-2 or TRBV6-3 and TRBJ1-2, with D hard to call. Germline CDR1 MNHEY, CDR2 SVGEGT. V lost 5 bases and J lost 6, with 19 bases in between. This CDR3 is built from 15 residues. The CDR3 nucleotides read TGTGCCAGCAGTCCTTCCCGAACAAGGTATAATGGCTACACCTTC. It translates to CASSPSRTRYNGYTF.

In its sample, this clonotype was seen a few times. CDR3 in amino acids: CASSPLRDRGWDIQYF. Here the CDR3 DNA reads TGTGCCAGTAGCCCCCTCCGCGACAGGGGTTGGGACATTCAGTACTTC. The chain links TRBV19 to TRBJ2-4; TRBD1 matches 8 bases. V shed 6 bases, J shed 8 bases, and the junction held 15 bases outside the gene matches. The germline V gene encodes CDR1 LNHDA and CDR2 SQIVND (reference sequence). This CDR3 spans 16 amino acids.

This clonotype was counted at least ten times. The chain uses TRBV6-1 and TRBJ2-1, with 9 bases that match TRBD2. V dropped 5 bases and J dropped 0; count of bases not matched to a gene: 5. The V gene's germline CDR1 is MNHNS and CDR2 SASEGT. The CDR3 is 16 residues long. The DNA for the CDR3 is TGTGCCAGCAGTCTCCATAGCGGGAGCTCCTACAATGAGCAGTTCTTC. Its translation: CASSLHSGSSYNEQFF.

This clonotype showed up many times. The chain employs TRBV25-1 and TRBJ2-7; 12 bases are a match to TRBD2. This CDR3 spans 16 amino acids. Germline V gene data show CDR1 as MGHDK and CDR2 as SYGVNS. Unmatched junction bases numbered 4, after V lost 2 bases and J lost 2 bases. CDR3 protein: CASSEPTSGSPYEQYF. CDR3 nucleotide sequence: TGTGCCAGCAGTGAACCGACTAGCGGGAGTCCCTACGAGCAGTACTTC.

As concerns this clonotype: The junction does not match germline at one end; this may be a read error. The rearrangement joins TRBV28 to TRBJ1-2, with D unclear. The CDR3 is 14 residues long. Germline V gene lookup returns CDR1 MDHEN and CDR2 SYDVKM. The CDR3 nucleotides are TGTGCCAGCAGTTTATTCGGTCCTAACTATGGCGACACCTTC. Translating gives CASSLFGPNYGDTF.

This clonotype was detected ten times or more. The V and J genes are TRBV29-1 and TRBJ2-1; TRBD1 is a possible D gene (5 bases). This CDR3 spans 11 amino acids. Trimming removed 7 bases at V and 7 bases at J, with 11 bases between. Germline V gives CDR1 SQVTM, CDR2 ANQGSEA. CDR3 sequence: CSAVRANEQFF. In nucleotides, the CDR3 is TGCAGCGCCGTCAGGGCTAATGAGCAGTTCTTC.

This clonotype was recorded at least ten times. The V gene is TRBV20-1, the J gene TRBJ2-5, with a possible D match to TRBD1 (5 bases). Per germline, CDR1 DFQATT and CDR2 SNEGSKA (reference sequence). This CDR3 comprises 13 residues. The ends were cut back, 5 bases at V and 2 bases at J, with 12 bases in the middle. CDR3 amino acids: CSAAGHVQETQYF. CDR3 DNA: TGCAGTGCTGCTGGACATGTACAAGAGACCCAGTACTTC.

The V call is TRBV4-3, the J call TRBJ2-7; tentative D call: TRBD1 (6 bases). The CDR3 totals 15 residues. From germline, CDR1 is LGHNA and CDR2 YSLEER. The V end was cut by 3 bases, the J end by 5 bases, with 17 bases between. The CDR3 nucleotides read TGCGCCAGCAGCCATGTACAGGGTAATGTGGACGAGCAGTACTTC. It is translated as CASSHVQGNVDEQYF.

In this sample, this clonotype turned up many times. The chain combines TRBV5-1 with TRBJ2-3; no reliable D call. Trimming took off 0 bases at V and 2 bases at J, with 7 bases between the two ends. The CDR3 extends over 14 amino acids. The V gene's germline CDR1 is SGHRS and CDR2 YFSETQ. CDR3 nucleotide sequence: TGCGCCAGCAGCTTGGCTCCTAACACAGATACGCAGTATTTT. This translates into CASSLAPNTDTQYF.

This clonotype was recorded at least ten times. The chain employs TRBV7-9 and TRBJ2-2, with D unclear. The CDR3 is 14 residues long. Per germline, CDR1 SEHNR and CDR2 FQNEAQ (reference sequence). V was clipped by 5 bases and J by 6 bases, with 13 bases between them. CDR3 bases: TGTGCCAGCAGCCACCGTATGGTATCCGGGGAGCTGTTTTTT. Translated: CASSHRMVSGELFF.

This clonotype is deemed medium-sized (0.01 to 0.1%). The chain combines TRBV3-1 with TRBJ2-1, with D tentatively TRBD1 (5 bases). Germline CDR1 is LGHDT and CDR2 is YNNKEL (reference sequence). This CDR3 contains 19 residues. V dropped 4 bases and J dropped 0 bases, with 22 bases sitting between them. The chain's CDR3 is CASSPLLRRGDSSYNEQFF. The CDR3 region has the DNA TGTGCCAGCAGCCCCCTCCTTCGACGTGGCGACAGCTCCTACAATGAGCAGTTCTTC.

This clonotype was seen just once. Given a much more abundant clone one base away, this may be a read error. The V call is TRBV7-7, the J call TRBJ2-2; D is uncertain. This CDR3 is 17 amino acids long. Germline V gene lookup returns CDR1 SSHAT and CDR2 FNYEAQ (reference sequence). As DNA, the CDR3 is TGTGCCAGCAGCTTAAGGACGCCGGGCCCGAACACCGTGGAGCTGTTTTTT. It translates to CASSLRTPGPNTVELFF. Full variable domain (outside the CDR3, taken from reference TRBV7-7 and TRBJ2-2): GAGVSQSPRYKVTKRGQDVTLRCDPISSHATLYWYQQALGQGPEFLTYFNYEAQPDKSGLPSDRFSAERPEGSISTLTIQRTEQRDSAMYRCASSLRTPGPNTVELFFGEGSRLTVL.

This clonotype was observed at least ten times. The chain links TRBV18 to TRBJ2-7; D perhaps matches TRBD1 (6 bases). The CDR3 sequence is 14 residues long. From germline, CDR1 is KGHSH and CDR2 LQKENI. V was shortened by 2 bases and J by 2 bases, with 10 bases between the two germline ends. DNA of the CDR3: TGTGCCAGCTCACCAACTACAGGGACCTACGAGCAGTACTTC. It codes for CASSPTTGTYEQYF.

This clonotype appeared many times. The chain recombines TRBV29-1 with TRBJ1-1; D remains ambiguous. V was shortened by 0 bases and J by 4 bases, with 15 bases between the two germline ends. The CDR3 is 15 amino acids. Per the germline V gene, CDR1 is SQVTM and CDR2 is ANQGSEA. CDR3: CSVEDRGPLGTEAFF. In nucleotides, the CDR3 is TGCAGCGTTGAAGATCGTGGCCCGCTGGGCACTGAAGCTTTCTTT.

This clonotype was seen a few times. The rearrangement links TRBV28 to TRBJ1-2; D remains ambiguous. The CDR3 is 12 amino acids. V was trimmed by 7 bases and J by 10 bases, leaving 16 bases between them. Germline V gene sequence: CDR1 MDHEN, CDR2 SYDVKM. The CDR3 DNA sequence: TGTGCCAGCACCCCTCGCGGGCAGGCCTACACCTTC. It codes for CASTPRGQAYTF.

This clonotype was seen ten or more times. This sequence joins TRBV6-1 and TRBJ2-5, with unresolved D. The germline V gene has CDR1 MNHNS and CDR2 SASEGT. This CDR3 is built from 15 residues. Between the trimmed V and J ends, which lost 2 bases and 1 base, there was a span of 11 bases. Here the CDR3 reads CASSELRDIQETQYF. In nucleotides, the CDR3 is TGTGCCAGCAGTGAACTAAGAGACATCCAAGAGACCCAGTACTTC.

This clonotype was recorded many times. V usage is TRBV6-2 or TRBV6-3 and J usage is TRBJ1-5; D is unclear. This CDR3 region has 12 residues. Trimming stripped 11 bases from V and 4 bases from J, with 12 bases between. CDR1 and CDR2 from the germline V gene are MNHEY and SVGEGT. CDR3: CAARRNNQPQHF. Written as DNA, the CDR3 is TGTGCCGCAAGAAGGAATAATCAGCCCCAGCATTTT.

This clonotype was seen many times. The CDR3 spells CASSQGIGGPDTGELFF. The CDR3 DNA reads TGTGCCAGCAGCCAAGGAATCGGAGGGCCGGACACCGGGGAGCTGTTTTTT. The V gene is TRBV4-2, the J gene TRBJ2-2; perhaps TRBD2 as D (6 bases). CDR1 is LGHNA and CDR2 is YNFKEQ in the germline V gene. V lost 1 base, J lost 3 bases, and 15 bases lay in between. The CDR3 covers 17 residues.